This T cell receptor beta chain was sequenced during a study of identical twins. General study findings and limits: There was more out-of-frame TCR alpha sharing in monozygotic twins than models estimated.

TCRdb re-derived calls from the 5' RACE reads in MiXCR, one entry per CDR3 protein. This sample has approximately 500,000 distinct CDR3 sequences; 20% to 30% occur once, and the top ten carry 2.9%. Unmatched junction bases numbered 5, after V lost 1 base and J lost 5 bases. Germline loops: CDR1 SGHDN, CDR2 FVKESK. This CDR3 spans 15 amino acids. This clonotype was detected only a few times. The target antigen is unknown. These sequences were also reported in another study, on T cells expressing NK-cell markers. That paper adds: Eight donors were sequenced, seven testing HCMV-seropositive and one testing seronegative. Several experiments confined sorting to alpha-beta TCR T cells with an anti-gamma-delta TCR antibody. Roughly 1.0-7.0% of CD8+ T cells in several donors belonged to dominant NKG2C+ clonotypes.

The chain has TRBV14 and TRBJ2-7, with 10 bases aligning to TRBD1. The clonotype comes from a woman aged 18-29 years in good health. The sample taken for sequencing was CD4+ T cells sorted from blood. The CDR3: CASSQVTGGFHEQYF. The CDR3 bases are TGTGCCAGCAGCCAAGTGACAGGGGGCTTCCACGAGCAGTACTTC.